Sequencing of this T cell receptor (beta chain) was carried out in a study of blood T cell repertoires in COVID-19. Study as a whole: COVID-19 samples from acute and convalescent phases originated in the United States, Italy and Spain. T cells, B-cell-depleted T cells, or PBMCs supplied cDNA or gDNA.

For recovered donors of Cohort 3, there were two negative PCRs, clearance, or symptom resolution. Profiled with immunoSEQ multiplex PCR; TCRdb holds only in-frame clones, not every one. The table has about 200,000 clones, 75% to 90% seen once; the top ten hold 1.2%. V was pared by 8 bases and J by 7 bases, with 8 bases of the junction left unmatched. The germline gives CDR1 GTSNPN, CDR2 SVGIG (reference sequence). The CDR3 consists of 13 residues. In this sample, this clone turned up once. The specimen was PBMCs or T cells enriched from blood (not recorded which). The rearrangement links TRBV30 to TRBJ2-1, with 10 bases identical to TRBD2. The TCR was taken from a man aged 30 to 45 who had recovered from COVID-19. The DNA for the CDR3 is TGTGCCAGAAGCGGGGGGGGCTATAATGAGCAGTTCTTC. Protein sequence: CARSGGGYNEQFF.